This record concerns one T cell receptor beta chain sequence. The data were obtained in a study of radiotherapy plus CTLA-4 blockade in lung cancer. The protocol was immunoSEQ multiplex PCR, while the TCRdb copy is restricted to in-frame clones and leaves out a portion. The sample yields about 45,000 clones, roughly 73% seen once. The sequence was obtained from a human donor with non-small cell lung cancer who had a complete response to radiotherapy plus ipilimumab. Sequencing was performed on peripheral blood, taken from a patient treated with radiotherapy plus ipilimumab.

CDR3 region: CASSGTRGPYYNSPLHF. In DNA form, the CDR3 reads TGTGCCAGTAGTGGGACCAGGGGGCCTTACTATAATTCACCCCTCCACTTT. The chain is built from TRBV19 and TRBJ1-6; TRBD1 matches at 8 bases. Germline CDR1 and CDR2: LNHDA and SQIVND (reference sequence). The J segment lost 3 bases and the V segment lost 5 bases, leaving 9 bases of the junction unmatched. This CDR3 has 17 amino acids.